The 30 T cell receptor beta chains below come from one sample, sequenced in a study of cytomegalovirus exposure and HLA in healthy donors listed by TCRdb under 2017. Receptor libraries were prepared by the immunoSEQ multiplex PCR assay. A mixture of 60 forward primers for TCR Vbeta segments and 13 reverse primers for TCR Jbeta segments was used in the multiplex PCR. The immuneACCESS repertoire file appears here via TCRdb, limited to in-frame rearrangements. These files lack a portion of the clones; in checked studies, under half of the deficit traces to unresolved V genes, and the cause of the others is not known. This sample's table contains approximately 150,000 clones. Around 0.96% of the sample is in the top ten clones. Sequences were obtained from PBMCs. All receptors derive from a male donor in good health and CMV-seronegative.

The chain employs TRBV5-1 and TRBJ2-7; 13 bases line up with TRBD2. The trim removed 2 bases at V and 5 bases at J, leaving 7 bases unmatched. This CDR3 spans 16 amino acids. CDR1 SGHRS and CDR2 YFSETQ come from the germline V gene. CDR3 bases: TGCGCCAGCAGCTTCCTTACTAGCGGGAGGGGCCACGAGCAGTACTTC. Encoded protein: CASSFLTSGRGHEQYF.

V usage is TRBV5-4 and J usage is TRBJ2-7; 8 bases align to TRBD1. Germline loops: CDR1 SGHNT, CDR2 YYREEE (reference sequence). This CDR3 has 16 residues. V lost 0 bases to trimming and J lost 5 bases; unmatched junction nucleotides: 10. The CDR3 DNA reads as TGTGCCAGCAGCTTGGACTCTCGGACAGGGTTTGACGAGCAGTACTTC. It codes for CASSLDSRTGFDEQYF. Based on the CDR3 plus reference TRBV5-4 and TRBJ2-7, the full variable domain is ETGVTQSPTHLIKTRGQQVTLRCSSQSGHNTVSWYQQALGQGPQFIFQYYREEENGRGNFPPRFSGLQFPNYSSELNVNALELDDSALYLCASSLDSRTGFDEQYFGPGTRLTVT.

This chain links TRBV7-6 with TRBJ1-2; 9 bases align to TRBD1. The V segment lost 2 bases and the J segment 7 bases; nucleotides outside the gene matches: 5. Germline CDR1 and CDR2: SGHVS and FNYEAQ. CDR3 length equals 14 residues. This CDR3 is CASSLNRGQSGYTF. As DNA, the CDR3 is TGTGCCAGCAGCTTAAACAGGGGGCAGTCTGGCTACACCTTC.

The chain links TRBV14 to TRBJ1-2, with TRBD1 identical over 7 bases. The CDR3 is 15 residues long. V dropped 3 bases and J dropped 4; count of bases not matched to a gene: 8. CDR1 and CDR2 (germline): SGHDN, FVKESK. CDR3 nucleotides: TGTGCCAGCAGCCACCTTGGGACAGCGGTCTATGGCTACACCTTC. This encodes CASSHLGTAVYGYTF.

The chain is built from TRBV18 and TRBJ2-7; 7 bases fit TRBD1. Germline CDR1 reads KGHSH; CDR2 reads LQKENI. The J segment lost 1 base and the V segment lost 3 bases, leaving 0 bases of the junction unmatched. The CDR3 contains 13 residues. The chain's CDR3 is CASSPGQSYEQYF. CDR3 DNA sequence: TGTGCCAGCTCACCGGGACAGTCCTACGAGCAGTACTTC.

The chain links TRBV30 to TRBJ2-7, with 7 bases fitting TRBD2. Germline CDR1 reads GTSNPN; CDR2 reads SVGIG (reference sequence). There are 16 residues in the CDR3. The trim removed 4 bases at V and 2 bases at J, leaving 14 bases unmatched. The CDR3 sequence is CAWTARRSGVTYEQYF. CDR3 sequence (DNA): TGTGCCTGGACCGCCAGGCGCAGCGGGGTGACCTACGAGCAGTACTTC.

This rearrangement joins TRBV19 to TRBJ2-2, with TRBD1 matching 7 bases. There are 15 residues in the CDR3. The ends lost 7 bases at V and 2 bases at J; junction bases unmatched: 7. Per the germline V gene, CDR1 is LNHDA and CDR2 is SQIVND (reference sequence). The CDR3 bases are TGTGCCAGTACCATGGACAGGCTCAACACCGGGGAGCTGTTTTTT. This sequence encodes CASTMDRLNTGELFF. The whole variable domain, remainder taken from reference TRBV19 and TRBJ2-2, is DGGITQSPKYLFRKEGQNVTLSCEQNLNHDAMYWYRQDPGQGLRLIYYSQIVNDFQKGDIAEGYSVSREKKESFPLTVTSAQKNPTAFYLCASTMDRLNTGELFFGEGSRLTVL.

The V and J genes are TRBV6-1 and TRBJ1-2; 9 bases line up with TRBD1. The CDR3 spans 13 residues. J gave up 4 bases and V 7 bases, and 4 bases lay outside the gene matches. Germline V lookup: CDR1 MNHNS, CDR2 SASEGT. The CDR3 DNA sequence: TGTGCCAGCACTCGGGACAGGGCCTATGGCTACACCTTC. Amino acids: CASTRDRAYGYTF.

The chain has TRBV7-9 and TRBJ1-5, with no clear D. Germline V gene sequence: CDR1 SEHNR, CDR2 FQNEAQ (reference sequence). V was pared by 4 bases and J by 4 bases, with 8 bases between. This CDR3 comprises 13 residues. This CDR3 is CASSSATNQPQHF. CDR3 sequence (DNA): TGTGCCAGCAGCTCAGCGACAAATCAGCCCCAGCATTTT.

CDR3: CASSMTRNTEAFF. Written as DNA, the CDR3 is TGCGCCAGCAGCATGACAAGGAACACTGAAGCTTTCTTT. This chain connects TRBV4-3 to TRBJ1-1; no firm D call. From germline, CDR1 is LGHNA and CDR2 YSLEER. Trimming pared 5 bases from V and 1 base from J, leaving 8 bases between. The CDR3 consists of 13 residues.

This sequence joins TRBV7-2 and TRBJ2-7, with D possibly matching TRBD1 (5 bases). Trimming removed 2 bases from V and 3 bases from J, with 11 bases in between. CDR3 length: 14 amino acids. The germline V gene encodes CDR1 SGHTA and CDR2 FQGNSA. CDR3 sequence: CASSLLTVLYEQYF. Here the CDR3 DNA reads TGTGCCAGCAGCTTACTGACAGTGCTCTACGAGCAGTACTTC.

The V gene is TRBV6-5, the J gene TRBJ1-1; a weak D match, TRBD1 (6 bases). The CDR3 totals 14 residues. Trimming removed 0 bases at V and 6 bases at J, with 11 bases between. The germline V gene has CDR1 MNHEY and CDR2 SVGAGI. CDR3 DNA sequence: TGTGCCAGCAGTTACTCCGGGACAATGGCTGAAGCTTTCTTT. Translating gives CASSYSGTMAEAFF.

The V call is TRBV10-3, the J call TRBJ1-1; a possible D gene is TRBD1 (5 bases). The CDR3 is 17 amino acids. V was trimmed by 10 bases and J by 3 bases, leaving 27 bases between them. CDR1 and CDR2 (germline): ENHRY, SYGVKD. The CDR3 here is CATLGGLGAHKDTEAFF. The DNA for the CDR3 is TGTGCCACATTGGGGGGACTTGGGGCTCACAAGGACACTGAAGCTTTCTTT.

V usage is TRBV18 and J usage is TRBJ2-7; no firm D call. CDR3 length equals 14 residues. Germline V CDR1 and CDR2: KGHSH, LQKENI. V lost 3 bases, J lost 4 bases, and 13 bases lay in between. The DNA for the CDR3 is TGTGCCAGCTCACCGAAAGCAGGTGGGTACGAGCAGTACTTC. Encoded protein: CASSPKAGGYEQYF.

V usage is TRBV30 and J usage is TRBJ2-7, with a possible D match to TRBD1 (6 bases). Germline values: CDR1 GTSNPN, CDR2 SVGIG (reference sequence). This CDR3 contains 13 residues. Between the trimmed V and J ends, which lost 4 bases and 6 bases, there was a span of 16 bases. The CDR3 DNA follows: TGTGCCTGGACCCCAGTGGGACAAGGCGAGCAGTACTTC. Its translation: CAWTPVGQGEQYF.

The chain links TRBV5-1 to TRBJ2-7; TRBD2 agrees at 7 bases. CDR1 is SGHRS, CDR2 YFSETQ, per germline. The CDR3 loop spans 16 amino acids. V was pared by 0 bases and J by 1 base, with 7 bases of the junction left unmatched. The CDR3 nucleotides are TGCGCCAGCAGCTTGGAATTGCTAGCGGCATCCTACGAGCAGTACTTC. Encoded protein: CASSLELLAASYEQYF.

A remark on this clone: Other nucleotide sequences from this sample produce the same CDR3. The rearrangement joins TRBV19 to TRBJ1-1, with D possibly being TRBD1 (5 bases). This CDR3 is 12 amino acids long. The ends were cut back, 3 bases at V and 11 bases at J, with 13 bases in the middle. Germline CDR1 and CDR2: LNHDA and SQIVND (reference sequence). The CDR3 here is CASSIAGNQAFF. The CDR3 nucleotides are TGTGCCAGTAGTATTGCAGGGAACCAGGCTTTCTTT.

The chain is built from TRBV11-2 and TRBJ2-1, with TRBD2 as a possible D gene (6 bases). Trimming removed 1 base from V and 3 bases from J, with 16 bases in between. This CDR3 comprises 17 residues. Germline V lookup: CDR1 SGHAT, CDR2 FQNNGV. In nucleotides, the CDR3 is TGTGCCAGCAGCTTAGTTTTTCGAGGGAGGTTCTACAATGAGCAGTTCTTC. Encoded protein: CASSLVFRGRFYNEQFF.

This rearrangement joins TRBV2 to TRBJ1-1; D possibly corresponds to TRBD1 (5 bases). V was trimmed by 3 bases and J by 3 bases, leaving 11 bases between them. Per germline, CDR1 SNHLY and CDR2 FYNNEI. This CDR3 contains 14 residues. The CDR3 here is CASSDSRADTEAFF. CDR3 bases: TGTGCCAGCAGTGATTCCAGGGCTGACACTGAAGCTTTCTTT.

This rearrangement joins TRBV6-1 to TRBJ1-5; 8 bases map to TRBD1. The junction had 1 base not matched to a gene; V was cut back by 6 bases and J by 3 bases. CDR3 length equals 13 residues. Germline CDR1 reads MNHNS; CDR2 reads SASEGT. CDR3 coding DNA: TGTGCCAGCAGGGACAGGGTCAATCAGCCCCAGCATTTT. As protein: CASRDRVNQPQHF.

This rearrangement joins TRBV28 to TRBJ1-6; tentative D call: TRBD1 (5 bases). Germline lookup yields CDR1 MDHEN and CDR2 SYDVKM. Trimming left V 10 bases short and J 4 bases short, with 20 bases between. The CDR3 extends over 16 amino acids. CDR3 sequence: CATGSGGTEYNSPLHF. The CDR3 DNA is TGTGCCACCGGCTCGGGAGGGACGGAATATAATTCACCCCTCCACTTT.

This sequence joins TRBV28 and TRBJ1-2; 7 bases are shared with TRBD1. This CDR3 is built from 14 residues. V gave up 7 bases and J gave up 3 bases; unmatched junction bases: 8. CDR1 and CDR2 from the germline V gene are MDHEN and SYDVKM. For the CDR3, the DNA is TGTGCCAGCACTCTCACGACAGGGCACTATGGCTACACCTTC. Its translation is CASTLTTGHYGYTF.

The chain recombines TRBV7-2 with TRBJ2-7; 7 bases align to TRBD2. This CDR3 region has 15 residues. Germline V CDR1 and CDR2: SGHTA, FQGNSA. After removal of 6 bases from V and 0 bases from J, the junction contained 8 bases not matched to a gene. This CDR3 reads CASSQTSANSYEQYF. The CDR3 bases are TGTGCCAGCAGTCAAACTAGCGCCAACTCCTACGAGCAGTACTTC. Looking up the rest from reference TRBV7-2 and TRBJ2-7 gives the full variable domain: GAGVSQSPSNKVTEKGKDVELRCDPISGHTALYWYRQSLGQGLEFLIYFQGNSAPDKSGLPSDRFSAERTGGSVSTLTIQRTQQEDSAVYLCASSQTSANSYEQYFGPGTRLTVT.

The V and J genes are TRBV5-6 and TRBJ1-1, with 7 bases identical to TRBD1. CDR3 length equals 12 residues. J gave up 7 bases and V 4 bases, and 4 bases lay outside the gene matches. Looked up from germline, CDR1 is SGHDT and CDR2 is YYEEEE. CDR3 protein: CASSGGQLEAFF. CDR3 nucleotide sequence: TGTGCCAGCAGCGGGGGACAGCTTGAAGCTTTCTTT.

The chain has TRBV9 and TRBJ1-2; maybe TRBD1 (5 bases). V lost 3 bases and J lost 2, with 14 bases in between. Germline CDR1 reads SGDLS; CDR2 reads YYNGEE. The CDR3 has 15 residues. CDR3 loop: CASSAKVGGNYGYTF. The CDR3 DNA reads as TGTGCCAGCAGCGCCAAGGTGGGGGGAAACTATGGCTACACCTTC. The full variable domain, completed using reference TRBV9 and TRBJ1-2, is DSGVTQTPKHLITATGQRVTLRCSPRSGDLSVYWYQQSLDQGLQFLIQYYNGEERAKGNILERFSAQQFPDLHSELNLSSLELGDSALYFCASSAKVGGNYGYTFGSGTRLTVV.

J is TRBJ1-4 and V is TRBV7-3; D unresolved. Germline values: CDR1 SGHTA, CDR2 FQGTGA. The V end was cut by 5 bases, the J end by 7 bases, with 11 bases between. The CDR3 extends over 13 amino acids. This CDR3 reads CASSLERGEKLFF. The CDR3 region has the DNA TGTGCCAGCAGCCTAGAGCGAGGTGAAAAACTGTTTTTT.

The V and J genes are TRBV30 and TRBJ1-2; possibly TRBD1 for D (5 bases). V was clipped by 3 bases and J by 8 bases, with 16 bases between them. Looked up from germline, CDR1 is GTSNPN and CDR2 is SVGIG (reference sequence). This CDR3 comprises 13 residues. CDR3 DNA: TGTGCCTGGAGCATGGGGCCTGAGGTGGGCTACACCTTC. The encoded protein is CAWSMGPEVGYTF.

This rearrangement joins TRBV30 to TRBJ1-6; 8 bases match TRBD1. This CDR3 has 11 amino acids. The V gene's germline CDR1 is GTSNPN and CDR2 SVGIG (reference sequence). DNA of the CDR3: TGTGCTTTCTCAGGGGGACAGGCCCTCCACTTT. This codes for CAFSGGQALHF. The full variable domain, completed using reference TRBV30 and TRBJ1-6, is SQTIHQWPATLVQPVGSPLSLECTVEGTSNPNLYWYRQAAGRGLQLLFYSVGIGQISSEVPQNLSASRPQDRQFILSSKKLLLSDSGFYLCAFSGGQALHFGNGTRLTVT.

The chain links TRBV18 to TRBJ1-5, with D tentatively TRBD1 (5 bases). CDR1 and CDR2 from the germline V gene are KGHSH and LQKENI. V lost 5 bases and J lost 5, with 13 bases in between. The CDR3 totals 14 residues. This chain's CDR3 is CASSSTGGYQPQHF. In nucleotides, the CDR3 is TGTGCCAGCTCATCTACGGGGGGGTATCAGCCCCAGCATTTT.

J is TRBJ2-3 and V is TRBV6-5; 9 bases fit TRBD2. The V gene end was trimmed by 6 bases and the J gene end by 1 base; junction bases not matched to a gene: 5. CDR3 length equals 15 residues. CDR1 and CDR2 from the germline V gene are MNHEY and SVGAGI. Here the CDR3 reads CASRETSGRTDTQYF. CDR3 bases: TGTGCCAGCAGGGAGACTAGCGGTCGCACAGATACGCAGTATTTT.